The clone carrying this T cell receptor beta chain was counted only a few times. Its antigen is as yet unknown. The data originate from a study of cytomegalovirus exposure and HLA in healthy donors. V gave up 5 bases and J gave up 3 bases, with 12 bases separating them. This CDR3 is built from 14 residues. CDR1 and CDR2 from the germline V gene are SGHAT and FQNNGV. Researchers ran the PCR with 60 Vbeta and 13 Jbeta primers. Profiling relied on immunoSEQ multiplex PCR, and the TCRdb table lists in-frame clones only, not all of them. The data contain about 100,000 clones, about 75% of them singletons. Study findings and constraints: Specificity for CMV antigens was confirmed in vitro for three of the CMV-associated chains.

This receptor was identified in a man aged 40-49 years in good health and CMV-seropositive. The chain links TRBV11-2 to TRBJ2-3, with unresolved D. The sequencing input was PBMCs. Written as DNA, the CDR3 is TGTGCCAGCAGCCCCTCCTGGGCGACAGATACGCAGTATTTT. This translates into CASSPSWATDTQYF.